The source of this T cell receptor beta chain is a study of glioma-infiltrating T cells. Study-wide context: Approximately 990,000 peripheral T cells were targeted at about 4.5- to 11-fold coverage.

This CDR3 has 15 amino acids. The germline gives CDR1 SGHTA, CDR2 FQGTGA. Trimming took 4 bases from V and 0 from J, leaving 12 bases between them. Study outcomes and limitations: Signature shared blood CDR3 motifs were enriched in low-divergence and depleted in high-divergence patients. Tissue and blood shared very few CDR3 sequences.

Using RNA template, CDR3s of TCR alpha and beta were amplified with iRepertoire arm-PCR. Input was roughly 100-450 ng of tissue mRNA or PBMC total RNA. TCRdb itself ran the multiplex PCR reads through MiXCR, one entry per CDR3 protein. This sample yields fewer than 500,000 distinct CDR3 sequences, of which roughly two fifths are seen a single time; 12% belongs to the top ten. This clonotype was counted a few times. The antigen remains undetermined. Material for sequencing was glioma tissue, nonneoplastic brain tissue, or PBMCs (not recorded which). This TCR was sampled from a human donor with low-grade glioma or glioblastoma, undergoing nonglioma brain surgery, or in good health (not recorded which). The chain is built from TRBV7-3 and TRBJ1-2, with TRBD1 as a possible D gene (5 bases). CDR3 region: CASSSVRGANYGYTF. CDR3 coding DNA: TGTGCCAGCAGCTCTGTTAGGGGAGCTAACTATGGCTACACCTTC.